The TCR beta chain described here comes from a study of a mutant IDH1 vaccine in newly diagnosed glioma. Study summary: Across weeks 1, 3, 5, 7, 11, 15, 19 and 23, patients received a vaccination each time, eight in all. Vaccination started 4-6 weeks after radiotherapy alone, or with temozolomide cycles. Patients were pretreated with radiotherapy, temozolomide, or both, mostly both.

The protocol was immunoSEQ multiplex PCR, while the TCRdb copy is restricted to in-frame clones and leaves out a portion. Here the sample spans 9,500 to 12,000 clones, roughly 91% being singletons. The time point denotes: week 5, during vaccination. It was 300 ug of mutant IDH1 20-mer peptide that made up each vaccine dose, given with topical imiquimod. New WHO grade 3 or 4 astrocytomas that were IDH1-mutant and ATRX-lost occurred in the donors. Per germline, CDR1 KGHSH and CDR2 LQKENI. The CDR3 sequence is 13 residues long. In the case of this clone: The antigen remains undetermined. Its ends do not fully match the called genes, so a read error is possible. This sample includes further DNA sequences coding for the same CDR3.

This material consisted of PBMCs, taken from a glioma patient whose treatment included an IDH1 peptide vaccine. V usage is TRBV18 and J usage is TRBJ1-5; D is unclear. The source is a woman in her thirties or forties with glioma. Some clones in this sample may be carry-over from other donors' samples. The CDR3 reads CASSPALDQPQHF. The CDR3 coding sequence is TGCGCCAGCTCACCGGCATTGGACCAGCCCCAGCATTTT.